The 5 T cell receptor beta chains given below trace back to one sample, sequenced in a study of low-dose radiotherapy and immunotherapy resistance in tumors. Time point denoted: before trial treatment. Covering alpha and beta chains, TRAV- and TRBV-specific primers were used for the first-strand cDNA. The authors ran 15 to 20 PCR cycles to amplify TCRs with a constant-region primer and V-primer adapter. From the reads, TCRdb called clonotypes with MiXCR, one entry per CDR3 protein. The sample lists 70,000 to 90,000 distinct CDR3 sequences, roughly a sixth occurring once. Sequenced here: PBMCs, sampled before treatment. The receptor set was obtained from a male donor with prostate cancer.

The table lists this clonotype with many counts. The V gene is TRBV18, the J gene TRBJ2-1; 9 bases align to TRBD2. CDR3 length: 15 residues. Germline loops: CDR1 KGHSH, CDR2 LQKENI. With V trimmed by 6 bases and J by 1 base, 4 bases remained unmatched. Written as DNA, the CDR3 is TGTGCCAGCTCCCCGCGGGGGGGATCCTACAATGAGCAGTTCTTC. It is translated as CASSPRGGSYNEQFF.

This clonotype was seen more than once but under ten times. This sequence joins TRBV20-1 and TRBJ2-3, with 12 nucleotides matching TRBD2. Germline CDR1 DFQATT, CDR2 SNEGSKA (reference sequence). V dropped 5 bases and J dropped 5; count of bases not matched to a gene: 5. The CDR3 is made up of 14 amino acids. Here the CDR3 reads CSASTSGGQDTQYF. CDR3 in DNA: TGCAGTGCTTCGACTAGCGGGGGCCAAGATACGCAGTATTTT.

Ten or more counts support this clonotype. V gene TRBV7-8 combines with J gene TRBJ2-2; the match to TRBD2 covers 8 bases. CDR1 is SGHVS and CDR2 is FQNEAQ in the germline V gene. V dropped 3 bases and J dropped 7; count of bases not matched to a gene: 13. The CDR3 has 17 amino acids. The CDR3 spells CASSFGGGGADIGELFF. The CDR3 DNA reads TGTGCCAGCAGCTTCGGGGGGGGGGGCGCAGATATCGGGGAGCTGTTTTTT.

CDR3 in amino acids: CASSPQVAGNTIYF. CDR3 nucleotides: TGTGCCAGCAGCCCCCAGGTGGCTGGAAACACCATATATTTT. V usage is TRBV9 and J usage is TRBJ1-3; D ambiguous. Looked up from germline, CDR1 is SGDLS and CDR2 is YYNGEE. V lost 4 bases and J lost 2, with 10 bases in between. The CDR3 covers 14 residues.

Worth noting for this clonotype: This likely traces to a read error, being one base from a far larger clone. The V call is TRBV1, the J call TRBJ2-2; the DNA was not used to check the table's D call, TRBD1. TRBV1 is listed as a pseudogene. This CDR3 has 20 amino acids. As DNA, the CDR3 is TGCACCAGCAGCCAAGATCTGTCGGACCGGGCACAGGGAGACACCGGGGAGCTGTTTTTT. This encodes CTSSQDLSDRAQGDTGELFF.